These T cell receptor beta chains were read from a single sample in a study of HIV-infected patients and healthy controls. A single record per CDR3 protein comes from TCRdb applying MiXCR to the 5' RACE reads. The data contain more than 60,000 distinct CDR3 sequences, 15% to 20% of them singletons. The sample was CD4+ T cells from blood. These receptors were obtained from a human donor in good health. CDR3s include the opening cysteine and the closing phenylalanine or tryptophan. D genes are given only for firm matches. Clone size appears in some rows only: once, few, many, or a class for an expanded clone.

d_gene	j_gene	abundance	v_gene	len	CDR3nt	CDR3aa
TRBD2	TRBJ2-3	many	TRBV24-1	16	TGTGCCACCAGTGATTCCGGGACTAGCACAACAGATACGCAGTATTTT	CATSDSGTSTTDTQYF
.	TRBJ1-2	.	TRBV6-2/TRBV6-3	14	TGTGCCAGCACCAACCGGGAGCTAAACTATGGCTACACCTTC	CASTNRELNYGYTF
TRBD1	TRBJ2-1	.	TRBV12-3/TRBV12-4	13	TGTGCCAGCAGCTCCGAGGGGGCTCTTGAGCAGTTCTTC	CASSSEGALEQFF
TRBD1	TRBJ1-5	few	TRBV12-3/TRBV12-4	15	TGTGCCAGCAGTTTACCGACAGGGGCTAATCAGCCCCAGCATTTT	CASSLPTGANQPQHF
.	TRBJ1-6	many	TRBV18	15	TGTGCCAGCTCACCACCGAATAGGGAGGGTATGGCCCTCCACTTT	CASSPPNREGMALHF
TRBD1	TRBJ2-5	.	TRBV12-3/TRBV12-4	14	TGTGCCAGCAGCGACAGGGGGCGATTGGAGACCCAGTACTTC	CASSDRGRLETQYF
.	TRBJ1-2	once	TRBV9	15	TGTGCCAGCAGCGTAGGATCGCAGAAACACTATGGCTACACCTTC	CASSVGSQKHYGYTF
TRBD1	TRBJ2-3	many	TRBV4-1	15	TGCGCCAGCAGGGACAGGGCGGGGCAGACAGATACGCAGTATTTT	CASRDRAGQTDTQYF
.	TRBJ1-1	many	TRBV3-1	16	TGTGCCAGCAGCCAAGGGGCTGGGATGCCGGACACTGAAGCTTTCTTT	CASSQGAGMPDTEAFF
TRBD1	TRBJ1-5	few	TRBV29-1	12	TGCAGCGTCGGACAGGGCGGCCAGCCCCAGCATTTT	CSVGQGGQPQHF
TRBD1	TRBJ1-2	many	TRBV3-1	13	TGTGCCAGCAGCCAAAGCATTTCGGGACAGGGAACGTTC	CASSQSISGQGTF
.	TRBJ2-3	once	TRBV30	15	TGTGCCTGGAGTGGGCCGACAGTCAGCACAGATACGCAGTATTTT	CAWSGPTVSTDTQYF
TRBD2	TRBJ2-3	.	TRBV10-3	14	TGTGCCATCAGGACTAGCGCCAGCACAGATACGCAGTATTTT	CAIRTSASTDTQYF
TRBD1	TRBJ1-5	few	TRBV7-8	18	TGTGCCAGCAGCTTAGCGTTCACAGGGGCCGATAGCAATCAGCCCCAGCATTTT	CASSLAFTGADSNQPQHF
TRBD1	TRBJ2-7	.	TRBV7-2	14	TGTGCCAGCGGCGACAGGGGGCTAGCCTACGAGCAGTACTTC	CASGDRGLAYEQYF
TRBD2	TRBJ2-1	many	TRBV4-1	16	TGCGCCAGCAGTTACCCGGGACTAGGGTCCTACAATGAGCAGTTCTTC	CASSYPGLGSYNEQFF
.	TRBJ1-1	few	TRBV6-5	16	TGTGCCAGCAGTTACGAGCCTGACAGACCGAACACTGAAGCTTTCTTT	CASSYEPDRPNTEAFF
.	TRBJ2-2	few	TRBV20-1	15	TGCAGTGCTAGGGTGGGCAGGGCCGACACCGGGGAGCTGTTTTTT	CSARVGRADTGELFF
.	TRBJ2-3	.	TRBV2	14	TGTGCCAGCCCACAGGGTCCCTACACAGATACGCAGTATTTT	CASPQGPYTDTQYF
.	TRBJ2-2	many	TRBV12-3/TRBV12-4	13	TGTGCCAGCAGTTCACAGGGTGTCGGGGAGCTGTTTTTT	CASSSQGVGELFF
TRBD2	TRBJ2-1	few	TRBV29-1	18	TGCAGCGTACAGCGGGAGGTCCGAATGGGGGGCACCTACAATGAGCAGTTCTTC	CSVQREVRMGGTYNEQFF
.	TRBJ2-7	.	TRBV11-2	14	TGTGCCAGCCGCTATTCGTCCCTAACCTACGAGCAGTACTTC	CASRYSSLTYEQYF
TRBD2	TRBJ2-1	many	TRBV7-9	16	TGTGCCAGCAGCTTCTCCGGGACTAGCGGGAAAAATGAGCAGTTCTTC	CASSFSGTSGKNEQFF
.	TRBJ1-5	many	TRBV6-5	14	TGTGCCAGCAGTGGTACGAGGGGCAATCAGCCCCAGCATTTT	CASSGTRGNQPQHF
.	TRBJ1-4	.	TRBV5-1	14	TGCGCCAGCAGCCCACGGACGGAGCCAGAAAAACTGTTTTTT	CASSPRTEPEKLFF
TRBD1	TRBJ2-5	many	TRBV7-3	14	TGTGCCAGCAGCTTGACAGGGAGCCAAGAGACCCAGTACTTC	CASSLTGSQETQYF
.	TRBJ1-5	many	TRBV7-9	13	TGTGCCAGCAGCCCTGACGGATATCAGCCCCAGCATTTT	CASSPDGYQPQHF
.	TRBJ1-5	many	TRBV12-5	13	TGTGCTAGTGGTTCAGGTTTTGGGCAGCCCCAGCATTTT	CASGSGFGQPQHF
.	TRBJ2-1	many	TRBV20-1	15	TGCAGTGCTAGAGATCCCAAGCACAGGGTACATGAGCAGTTCTTC	CSARDPKHRVHEQFF
.	TRBJ1-1	few	TRBV30	13	TGTGCCTGGATCTCTGGGGTCAACACTGAAGCTTTCTTT	CAWISGVNTEAFF
TRBD1	TRBJ2-2	.	TRBV6-5	15	TGTGCCAGCAGTTACGGGGACAGGGTGACCGGGGAGCTGTTTTTT	CASSYGDRVTGELFF
TRBD1	TRBJ1-5	few	TRBV20-1	14	TGCAGTGCTAGAGGGGGGACAGCGGATCGGGCCCAGCATTTT	CSARGGTADRAQHF
.	TRBJ2-7	.	TRBV6-6	14	TGTGCCAGCAGACGGACGGCCAGCTCCTACGAGCAGTACTTC	CASRRTASSYEQYF
.	TRBJ1-1	many	TRBV2	12	TGTGCCAGCAGCGCGGACAGTCTGGAAGCTTTCTTT	CASSADSLEAFF
.	TRBJ1-2	.	TRBV7-2	15	TGTGCCAGCAGCTTAGGGGCGGGTTTGGGCTATGGCTACACCTTC	CASSLGAGLGYGYTF
.	TRBJ2-3	.	TRBV5-1	14	TGCGCCAGCAGCTTGGATCAAAGCACAGATACGCAGTATTTT	CASSLDQSTDTQYF
.	TRBJ1-5	few	TRBV2	15	TGTGCCAGCAGTGATGTCCAGCTTAGCAATCAGCCCCAGCATTTT	CASSDVQLSNQPQHF
.	TRBJ1-2	.	TRBV12-3/TRBV12-4	13	TGTGCCAGCAGTTTTAGGCGGTACTATGGCTACACCTTC	CASSFRRYYGYTF
.	TRBJ1-2	many	TRBV7-3	13	TGTGCCAGCAGCTTAGGAGGGGCTCTTGGCTACACCTTC	CASSLGGALGYTF
.	TRBJ1-2	.	TRBV20-1	16	TGCAGTGCTAGAGATGGGGGTCAACCGGCTAACTATGGCTACACCTTC	CSARDGGQPANYGYTF
TRBD1	TRBJ1-2	many	TRBV11-3	13	TGTGCCAGCAGCCTGGGACAGACCTATGGCTACACCTTC	CASSLGQTYGYTF
.	TRBJ1-3	.	TRBV9	14	TGTGCCAGCAGCGTAGCGGACTCTGGAAACACCATATATTTT	CASSVADSGNTIYF
TRBD2	TRBJ2-3	many	TRBV29-1	15	TGCAGCGTTGTACGACTAGCGGGAGTGCTAGATACGCAGTATTTT	CSVVRLAGVLDTQYF
.	TRBJ1-2	many	TRBV7-8	15	TGTGCCAGCAGCTTAGCGGGGGGCGTAGTGGGTGGCTACACCTTC	CASSLAGGVVGGYTF